This TCR beta chain was sequenced during a study of circulating and synovial CD4+ cells in juvenile arthritis. Data came from immunoSEQ multiplex PCR; TCRdb stores just in-frame clones and leaves some out. The table has fewer than 35,000 clones, around 93% seen once; the top ten hold 2.5% to 3%. Germline loops: CDR1 SGHRS, CDR2 YFSETQ. The length of the CDR3 is 15 residues. With V trimmed by 3 bases and J by 2 bases, 8 bases remained unmatched. As regards this clone: Antigen unknown.

Study outcomes and limitations: Bulk blood CD4 samples held at least an order of magnitude more or fewer genomes than CPL. Bulk blood CD4 repertoires were more diverse than these.

V and J are TRBV5-1 and TRBJ2-7; 7 positions agree with TRBD2. Material for sequencing was CD4+ T cells from blood. The sequence was obtained from a human donor with juvenile idiopathic arthritis. CDR3 DNA: TGCGCCAGCAGCTCAATCCGCGGGAGAACCTACGAGCAGTACTTC. Translation: CASSSIRGRTYEQYF.